A single sample is the source of the 20 T cell receptor beta chains below, sequenced in a study of T-cell reconstitution after alpha-beta-depleted transplantation in children. Molecular barcoding with unique molecular identifiers was used for the TCRbeta library. Using its own MiXCR run on the PCR reads, TCRdb lists one record per CDR3 protein. The sample has 700,000 to 950,000 distinct CDR3 sequences; roughly 15% are singletons. This sample comprised PBMCs, mostly from graft donor cells, obtained 360 days after TCRalphabeta/CD19-depleted stem cell transplant. Every receptor here comes from a male patient between 10 and 17 years old who had a stem cell transplant for acute lymphoblastic leukemia, so the T cells may come from the graft donor.

The chain joins TRBV4-1 to TRBJ2-5; unclear D gene. The CDR3 is 13 amino acids. Trimming left V 3 bases short and J 2 bases short, with 7 bases between. Germline lookup yields CDR1 MGHRA and CDR2 YSYEKL. The CDR3 protein is CASSQMLQETQYF. DNA of the CDR3: TGCGCCAGCAGCCAGATGCTACAAGAGACCCAGTACTTC.

This clonotype was seen a handful of times. The chain employs TRBV3-1 and TRBJ2-1; D might be TRBD2 (6 bases). CDR1 LGHDT and CDR2 YNNKEL come from the germline V gene (reference sequence). This CDR3 has 15 residues. Trimming removed 2 bases from V and 2 bases from J, with 10 bases in between. The CDR3 spells CASSQFLATYNEQFF. The CDR3, as DNA: TGTGCCAGCAGCCAATTTCTAGCGACCTACAATGAGCAGTTCTTC.

Note on this clonotype: Sequence at one end of the junction differs from germline and may be a read error. The chain links TRBV20-1 to TRBJ2-7; 8 bases fit TRBD2. The CDR3 contains 17 residues. From germline, CDR1 is DFQATT and CDR2 SNEGSKA (reference sequence). The CDR3 DNA is TGCAGTGCGAGAGACCCTTCAATCGGGAGGGCCCCCTACGAGCAGTACTTC. Its protein is CSARDPSIGRAPYEQYF.

This clonotype was seen a handful of times. V is TRBV2 and J is TRBJ1-5; no clear D. CDR1 is SNHLY and CDR2 is FYNNEI in the germline V gene. The CDR3 sequence is 14 residues long. Deletions cut 3 bases from V and 3 bases from J, with 9 bases between. The CDR3 sequence: CASSDEGYNQPQHF. The CDR3 DNA follows: TGTGCCAGCAGTGACGAGGGATACAATCAGCCCCAGCATTTT.

This clonotype was seen repeatedly, ten times or more. V is TRBV5-1 and J is TRBJ2-5; 7 positions match TRBD2. V shed 4 bases and J 3 bases; nucleotides not matched to a gene: 3. There are 13 residues in the CDR3. Germline CDR1 is SGHRS and CDR2 is YFSETQ. CDR3 coding DNA: TGCGCCAGCAGCCCGACTAGCAAAGAGACCCAGTACTTC. This encodes CASSPTSKETQYF.

This rearrangement joins TRBV5-1 to TRBJ1-1; D is possibly TRBD1 (6 bases). This CDR3 has 16 residues. V was pared by 4 bases and J by 1 base, with 17 bases between. Germline-derived CDR1 and CDR2 are SGHRS and YFSETQ. CDR3 protein: CASSEQGYGPNTEAFF. DNA of the CDR3: TGCGCCAGCAGCGAACAGGGATATGGGCCGAACACTGAAGCTTTCTTT.

This clonotype was recorded a few times. The gene calls are TRBV20-1 and TRBJ2-1; D perhaps matches TRBD2 (5 bases). The CDR3 runs to 14 residues. V was clipped by 2 bases and J by 2 bases, with 10 bases between them. Per the germline V gene, CDR1 is DFQATT and CDR2 is SNEGSKA (reference sequence). The CDR3 bases are TGCAGTGCTAGAACCAGCGGACCCTACAATGAGCAGTTCTTC. Translating it yields CSARTSGPYNEQFF.

The gene calls are TRBV14 and TRBJ2-3; D unresolved. The V gene lost 2 bases and the J gene lost 3 bases, with 21 bases spanning the gap. CDR1 and CDR2 (germline): SGHDN, FVKESK. CDR3 length equals 18 residues. The CDR3 DNA follows: TGTGCCAGCAGCCAACTTTTCTTGCGAGGCGCTGGGACAGATACGCAGTATTTT. Translation gives CASSQLFLRGAGTDTQYF.

This chain connects TRBV27 to TRBJ1-5, with 8 bases matching TRBD1. The CDR3 covers 14 residues. From germline, CDR1 is MNHEY and CDR2 SMNVEV (reference sequence). Unmatched junction bases numbered 5, after V lost 5 bases and J lost 5 bases. The CDR3 nucleotides read TGTGCCAGCAGTGGAGGACAGGGCTATCAGCCCCAGCATTTT. Translating it yields CASSGGQGYQPQHF.

This clonotype was observed a few times. The chain links TRBV12-3 or TRBV12-4 to TRBJ2-2; 9 bases are a match to TRBD2. Trimming cost V 5 bases and J 6 bases; bases outside gene matches: 7. CDR3 length: 15 amino acids. CDR3 sequence reads: CASSPSGTRPGELFF. The CDR3 DNA reads as TGTGCCAGCAGTCCTAGCGGGACCCGGCCCGGGGAGCTGTTTTTT.

V usage is TRBV27 and J usage is TRBJ2-1, with 7 bases fitting TRBD1. The germline CDR1 and CDR2 sequences are MNHEY and SMNVEV (reference sequence). CDR3 length equals 16 residues. After removal of 7 bases from V and 7 bases from J, the junction contained 16 bases not matched to a gene. The CDR3 bases are TGTGCCAGCATGCCCCCCCAGGGGGAGAGGAGGAATGAGCAGTTCTTC. As protein: CASMPPQGERRNEQFF.

The gene calls are TRBV5-1 and TRBJ2-1; D tentatively fits TRBD1 or TRBD2 (6 bases each). V was shortened by 3 bases and J by 6 bases, with 13 bases between the two germline ends. Germline V gene sequence: CDR1 SGHRS, CDR2 YFSETQ. This CDR3 spans 14 amino acids. This chain's CDR3 is CASSSRGLSNEQFF. In nucleotides, the CDR3 is TGCGCCAGCAGCTCCAGGGGACTTTCCAATGAGCAGTTCTTC.

The chain combines TRBV3-1 with TRBJ2-1; 12 bases align to TRBD1. The CDR3 is made up of 18 amino acids. CDR1 LGHDT and CDR2 YNNKEL come from the germline V gene (reference sequence). V lost 3 bases and J lost 7; bases outside the gene matches: 13. The CDR3 DNA reads as TGTGCCAGCAGCCATTCTACACTCGGGACAGGGGGCTCGAATGAGCAGTTCTTC. Its translation is CASSHSTLGTGGSNEQFF.

This clonotype showed up just a few times. This chain uses TRBV11-2 with TRBJ2-7; D gene uncertain. This CDR3 is built from 12 residues. Trimming shortened V by 6 bases and J by 7 bases, and 13 bases separated the two germline ends. Germline CDR1 and CDR2: SGHAT and FQNNGV. The CDR3 nucleotides read TGTGCCAGCAGTTTTGTTTCGAGGGAGCAGTACTTC. Translating gives CASSFVSREQYF.

This clonotype was picked up many times. The V gene is TRBV3-1, the J gene TRBJ2-1, with D perhaps assigned TRBD1 or TRBD2 (5 bases each). Trimming removed 5 bases at V and 7 bases at J, with 12 bases between. There are 13 residues in the CDR3. CDR1 and CDR2 from the germline V gene are LGHDT and YNNKEL (reference sequence). CDR3 in amino acids: CASSSSWGNEQFF. CDR3 bases: TGTGCCAGCAGCTCCTCGTGGGGGAATGAGCAGTTCTTC.

This chain links TRBV11-2 with TRBJ2-1; D perhaps matches TRBD2 (5 bases). The CDR3 loop spans 15 amino acids. Germline V gives CDR1 SGHAT, CDR2 FQNNGV. V was trimmed by 1 base and J by 10 bases, leaving 17 bases between them. CDR3 coding DNA: TGTGCCAGCAGCTTAGCTCCGGCTAGCCGGTCGGAGCAGTTCTTC. This gives the protein CASSLAPASRSEQFF.

The rearrangement links TRBV12-3 or TRBV12-4 to TRBJ2-1; 9 bases are a match to TRBD2. V was clipped by 1 base and J by 7 bases; unmatched bases: 23. This CDR3 has 21 amino acids. The CDR3 DNA is TGTGCCAGCAGTTTAGGACTAGCGGCGGTCATGTGGAGCGGCTTACGGAATGAGCAGTTCTTC. This sequence encodes CASSLGLAAVMWSGLRNEQFF.

This clonotype turned up a few times. CDR3 DNA: TGTGCCAGTAGTGAAATATCCGGGACTAGGAGGAATGAGCAGTTCTTC. Residues: CASSEISGTRRNEQFF. The genes are TRBV19 and TRBJ2-1, with TRBD2 identical over 8 bases. This CDR3 comprises 16 residues. Germline CDR1 reads LNHDA; CDR2 reads SQIVND (reference sequence). The junction had 13 bases not matched to a gene; V was cut back by 5 bases and J by 7 bases.

There are many counts of this clonotype. The CDR3 DNA is TGTGCCACCAGCTCTCTCGTGGGGGGGGGCGATGAGCAGTTCTTC. Translation: CATSSLVGGGDEQFF. V is TRBV15 and J is TRBJ2-1, with D possibly matching TRBD2 (7 bases). V was trimmed by 5 bases and J by 8 bases, leaving 19 bases between them. The CDR3 spans 15 residues. Germline CDR1 is LNHNV and CDR2 is YYDKDF (reference sequence).

This chain joins TRBV4-1 and TRBJ1-3; possibly TRBD1 for D (5 bases). Trimming left V 0 bases short and J 0 bases short, with 12 bases between. Looked up from germline, CDR1 is MGHRA and CDR2 is YSYEKL. The CDR3 length is 17 residues. Here the CDR3 reads CASSQDPGPISGNTIYF. The CDR3 region has the DNA TGCGCCAGCAGCCAAGATCCGGGACCAATCTCTGGAAACACCATATATTTT.